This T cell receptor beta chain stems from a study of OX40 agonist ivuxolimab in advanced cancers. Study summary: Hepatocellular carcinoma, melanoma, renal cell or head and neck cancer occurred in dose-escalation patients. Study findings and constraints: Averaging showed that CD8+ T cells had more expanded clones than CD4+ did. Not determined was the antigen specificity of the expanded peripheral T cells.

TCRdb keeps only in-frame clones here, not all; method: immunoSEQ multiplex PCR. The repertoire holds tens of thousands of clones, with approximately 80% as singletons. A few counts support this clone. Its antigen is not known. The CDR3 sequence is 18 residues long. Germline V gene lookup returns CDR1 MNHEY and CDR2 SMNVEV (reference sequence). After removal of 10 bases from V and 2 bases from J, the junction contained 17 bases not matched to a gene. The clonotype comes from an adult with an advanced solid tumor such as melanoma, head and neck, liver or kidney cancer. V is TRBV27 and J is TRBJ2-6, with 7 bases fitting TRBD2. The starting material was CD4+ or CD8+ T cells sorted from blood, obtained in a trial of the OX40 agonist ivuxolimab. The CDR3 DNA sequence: TGTGCCACCTTAAGCTCGGGGAGGGCGGCTCCTGGGGCCAACGTCCTGACTTTC. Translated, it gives CATLSSGRAAPGANVLTF.